A single sample is the source of the 26 T cell receptor beta chains below, sequenced in a study of T cell clusters in autoimmune cytopenias. Each sample's input was around 270 ng genomic DNA, 35,000 to 40,000 genome equivalents. Multiplex touch-down PCR amplified TRB using TRB-A and TRB-B pools in one tube. TCRdb re-called the multiplex PCR reads and shows each CDR3 protein once, DNA omitted. Recorded here are thousands of distinct CDR3 sequences; the top ten clones represent approximately 30%. These data were also filed under a second study, of T cell repertoires in aging, cancer and after chemotherapy.

The sequencing input was peripheral blood. All receptors derive from a human donor with an autoimmune cytopenia or autoimmune hepatitis (not recorded which).

The chain recombines TRBV28 with TRBJ1-1; TCRdb's D gene call, TRBD1, goes unchecked for lack of DNA. Germline V lookup: CDR1 MDHEN, CDR2 SYDVKM. The CDR3 runs to 15 residues. CDR3 residues: CASSPGQGRLTEAFF.

Frequency places this clonotype as medium-sized. The chain employs TRBV20-1 and TRBJ1-1; checking the TCRdb D call of TRBD1 is not possible without DNA. The CDR3 extends over 11 amino acids. From germline, CDR1 is DFQATT and CDR2 SNEGSKA (reference sequence). CDR3 amino acids: CSASTGSEAFF.

This chain joins TRBV20-1 and TRBJ1-5; as DNA is missing, the TRBD1 call by TCRdb cannot be tested. Germline loops: CDR1 DFQATT, CDR2 SNEGSKA (reference sequence). There are 15 residues in the CDR3. The CDR3 loop is CSAPGTGGGLQPQHF.

The V gene is TRBV5-1, the J gene TRBJ1-2; the TRBD1 assignment by TCRdb is unverifiable without DNA. CDR3 size: 16 residues. CDR1 is SGHRS and CDR2 is YFSETQ in the germline V gene. CDR3 sequence reads: CASSQGGIGRDYGYTF. The whole variable domain, remainder taken from reference TRBV5-1 and TRBJ1-2, is KAGVTQTPRYLIKTRGQQVTLSCSPISGHRSVSWYQQTPGQGLQFLFEYFSETQRNKGNFPGRFSGRQFSNSRSEMNVSTLELGDSALYLCASSQGGIGRDYGYTFGSGTRLTVV.

The rearrangement joins TRBV30 to TRBJ2-7; TCRdb reports TRBD1, a call that lacks DNA to check it against. The CDR3 covers 15 residues. Germline-derived CDR1 and CDR2 are GTSNPN and SVGIG (reference sequence). Here the CDR3 reads CAWSEDNGAGREQYF.

This clonotype is labeled medium-sized based on frequency. The CDR3 loop reads CASSSGTGRGYTF. The rearrangement joins TRBV27 to TRBJ1-2; TCRdb names TRBD1, which stays unverified in the absence of DNA. Germline values: CDR1 MNHEY, CDR2 SMNVEV (reference sequence). The CDR3 is made up of 13 amino acids.

The chain employs TRBV27 and TRBJ1-6. Germline CDR1 is MNHEY and CDR2 is SMNVEV (reference sequence). The CDR3 length is 16 residues. CDR3 region: CASSLWFGANNSPLHF.

The CDR3 protein is CATSSLASNQPQHF. This rearrangement joins TRBV15 to TRBJ1-5. CDR3 size: 14 residues. Germline CDR1 reads LNHNV; CDR2 reads YYDKDF (reference sequence).

The genes are TRBV4-1 and TRBJ2-3. This CDR3 spans 15 amino acids. CDR1 is MGHRA and CDR2 is YSYEKL in the germline V gene. CDR3 in amino acids: CASSQFGLRTDTQYF.

The chain joins TRBV2 to TRBJ1-1. The CDR3 totals 20 residues. The germline gives CDR1 SNHLY, CDR2 FYNNEI. The CDR3: CASSKALQLGGPGGNTEAFF.

The chain employs TRBV20-1 and TRBJ2-5; TCRdb's D call of TRBD1 is untestable without DNA. CDR1 is DFQATT, CDR2 SNEGSKA, per germline (reference sequence). The length of the CDR3 is 17 residues. CDR3 loop: CSARDPSGTGIGETQYF.

The chain combines TRBV6-1 with TRBJ2-3; the D gene TCRdb calls, TRBD2, cannot be checked with no DNA. The CDR3 extends over 15 amino acids. Germline assignment: CDR1 MNHNS and CDR2 SASEGT. The CDR3 loop is CASRREGGVWDTQYF.

Its frequency marks this clonotype as medium-sized. The gene calls are TRBV7-6 and TRBJ2-1; TCRdb's D call of TRBD2 is untestable without DNA. The CDR3 is 17 residues long. Germline V gene lookup returns CDR1 SGHVS and CDR2 FNYEAQ. The chain's CDR3 is CASSLFAEALSYNEQFF. Using reference TRBV7-6 and TRBJ2-1 for the parts outside the CDR3, the full variable domain is GAGVSQSPRYKVTKRGQDVALRCDPISGHVSLYWYRQALGQGPEFLTYFNYEAQQDKSGLPNDRFSAERPEGSISTLTIQRTEQRDSAMYRCASSLFAEALSYNEQFFGPGTRLTVL.

The genes are TRBV5-1 and TRBJ1-4; the D gene TCRdb calls, TRBD1, cannot be checked with no DNA. Looked up from germline, CDR1 is SGHRS and CDR2 is YFSETQ. The CDR3 has 17 amino acids. The CDR3 sequence: CASSATGISTTNEKLFF.

Its frequency marks this clonotype as medium-sized. The chain recombines TRBV20-1 with TRBJ1-1; the D gene TCRdb calls, TRBD1, cannot be checked with no DNA. Germline CDR1 reads DFQATT; CDR2 reads SNEGSKA (reference sequence). The CDR3 is 13 residues long. Here the CDR3 reads CSASPGLNTEAFF.

This clonotype shows up as medium-sized (0.01 to 0.1%) by frequency. The genes are TRBV6-1 and TRBJ1-2; TCRdb gives TRBD1 as the D gene, but with no DNA this cannot be confirmed. The length of the CDR3 is 15 residues. Germline V gene sequence: CDR1 MNHNS, CDR2 SASEGT. CDR3 residues: CASSPQGWTNYGYTF.

The V and J genes are TRBV30 and TRBJ1-4; TCRdb gives TRBD1 as the D gene, but with no DNA this cannot be confirmed. CDR1 and CDR2 from the germline V gene are GTSNPN and SVGIG (reference sequence). The CDR3 sequence is 15 residues long. The CDR3 region is CAWSGTGKSNEKLFF.

This sequence joins TRBV6-5 and TRBJ2-3; TCRdb designates TRBD2, a call that cannot be tested without DNA. Looked up from germline, CDR1 is MNHEY and CDR2 is SVGAGI. The CDR3 runs 15 residues. CDR3 in amino acids: CASSPLAGGSDTQYF.

The genes are TRBV5-4 and TRBJ2-2. The CDR3 has 15 amino acids. Germline V CDR1 and CDR2: SGHNT, YYREEE (reference sequence). This chain's CDR3 is CASSLLGLNTGELFF.

This chain joins TRBV5-6 and TRBJ1-1. The CDR3 has 14 residues. The germline CDR1 and CDR2 sequences are SGHDT and YYEEEE. CDR3 amino acids: CASSLTGRGTEAFF.

This clonotype is identified as medium-sized from frequency. This chain connects TRBV6-1 to TRBJ2-7. The CDR3 runs 11 residues. Germline values: CDR1 MNHNS, CDR2 SASEGT. CDR3 sequence: CASSEGYSPYF.

The chain links TRBV29-1 to TRBJ2-7. CDR3 length: 12 residues. The V gene's germline CDR1 is SQVTM and CDR2 ANQGSEA. CDR3 sequence reads: CSVDLARYEQYF.

J is TRBJ2-7 and V is TRBV5-1; TCRdb selects TRBD2, and the lack of DNA leaves this call unchecked. CDR1 SGHRS and CDR2 YFSETQ come from the germline V gene. This CDR3 has 16 residues. CDR3 in amino acids: CASSPIAGAKPYEQYF.

By frequency, this clonotype is medium-sized. The rearrangement joins TRBV7-9 to TRBJ2-3; lacking DNA, the TRBD1 call made by TCRdb goes unchecked. The CDR3 extends over 15 amino acids. Per germline, CDR1 SEHNR and CDR2 FQNEAQ (reference sequence). The CDR3: CASSSDRPSTDTQYF.

J is TRBJ2-7 and V is TRBV11-2; TCRdb's D call of TRBD1 is untestable without DNA. Looked up from germline, CDR1 is SGHAT and CDR2 is FQNNGV. The CDR3 spans 15 residues. CDR3 amino acids: CASSLVIGGYYEQYF.

The chain's CDR3 is CAISLARGTQETQYF. The chain is built from TRBV15 and TRBJ2-5; TCRdb gives TRBD1 as the D gene, but with no DNA this cannot be confirmed. Germline V gives CDR1 LNHNV, CDR2 YYDKDF (reference sequence). CDR3 length: 15 amino acids.